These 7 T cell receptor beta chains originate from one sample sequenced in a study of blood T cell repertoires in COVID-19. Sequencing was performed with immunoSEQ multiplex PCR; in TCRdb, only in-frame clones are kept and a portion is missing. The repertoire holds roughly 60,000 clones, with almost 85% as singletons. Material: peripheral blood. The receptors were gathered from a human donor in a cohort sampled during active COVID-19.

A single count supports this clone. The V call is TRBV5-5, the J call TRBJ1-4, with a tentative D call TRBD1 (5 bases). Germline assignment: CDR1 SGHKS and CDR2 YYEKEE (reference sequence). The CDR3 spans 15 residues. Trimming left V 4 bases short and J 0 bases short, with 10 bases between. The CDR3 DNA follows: TGTGCCAGCAGCCTTAGACAGACAACTAATGAAAAACTGTTTTTT. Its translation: CASSLRQTTNEKLFF.

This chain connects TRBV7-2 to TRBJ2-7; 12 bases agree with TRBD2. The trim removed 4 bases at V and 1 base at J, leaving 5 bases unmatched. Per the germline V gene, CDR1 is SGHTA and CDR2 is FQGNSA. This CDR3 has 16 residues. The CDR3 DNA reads TGTGCCAGCAGCTCGGGACTAGCGGGTCCTTCCTACGAGCAGTACTTC. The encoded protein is CASSSGLAGPSYEQYF.

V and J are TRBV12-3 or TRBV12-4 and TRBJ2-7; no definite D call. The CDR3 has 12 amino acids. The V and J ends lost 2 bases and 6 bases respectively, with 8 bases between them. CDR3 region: CASSLFGTEQYF. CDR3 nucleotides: TGTGCCAGCAGTTTATTTGGCACCGAGCAGTACTTC.

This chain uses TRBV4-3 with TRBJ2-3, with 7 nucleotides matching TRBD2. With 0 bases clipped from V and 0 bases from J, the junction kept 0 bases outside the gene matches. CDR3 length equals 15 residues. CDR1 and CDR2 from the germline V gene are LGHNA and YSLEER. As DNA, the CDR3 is TGCGCCAGCAGCCAAGAAGCGGGGAGCACAGATACGCAGTATTTT. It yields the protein CASSQEAGSTDTQYF.

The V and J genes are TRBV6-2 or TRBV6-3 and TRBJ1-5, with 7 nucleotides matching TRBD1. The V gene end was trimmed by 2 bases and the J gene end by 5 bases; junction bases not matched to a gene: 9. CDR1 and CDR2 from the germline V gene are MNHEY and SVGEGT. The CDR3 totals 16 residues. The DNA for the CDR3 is TGTGCCAGCAGTTACCCTCTTCGACAGGGCTATCAGCCCCAGCATTTT. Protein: CASSYPLRQGYQPQHF.

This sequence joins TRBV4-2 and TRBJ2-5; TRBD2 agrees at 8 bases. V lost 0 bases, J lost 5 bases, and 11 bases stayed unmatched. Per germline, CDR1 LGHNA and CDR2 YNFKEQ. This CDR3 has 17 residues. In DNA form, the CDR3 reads TGTGCCAGCAGCCAAGAATTCAGCGGACTAGCTGGGGAGACCCAGTACTTC. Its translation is CASSQEFSGLAGETQYF.

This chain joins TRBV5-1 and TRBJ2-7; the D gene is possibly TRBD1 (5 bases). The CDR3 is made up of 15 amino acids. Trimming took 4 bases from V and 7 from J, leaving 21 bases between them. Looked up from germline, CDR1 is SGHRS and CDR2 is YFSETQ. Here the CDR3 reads CASSVGPPRVEEQYF. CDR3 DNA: TGCGCCAGCAGCGTCGGTCCCCCCAGGGTCGAAGAGCAGTACTTC.